This TCR beta chain stems from a study of control samples from healthy donors and cancer patients. Clones were read by immunoSEQ multiplex PCR, and TCRdb kept only the in-frame ones, dropping some. This sample has 65,000 to 80,000 clones; 85% to 90% occur once, and the top ten carry 1.5% to 2%. CDR3 length: 16 residues. Unmatched junction bases numbered 6, after V lost 0 bases and J lost 5 bases. Germline V gives CDR1 LNHNV, CDR2 YYDKDF (reference sequence). Sequencing was carried out using PBMCs. This TCR derives from a woman aged 55-75 years with head and neck cancer. The rearrangement joins TRBV15 to TRBJ2-1, with TRBD1 identical over 8 bases. Here the CDR3 reads CATSRDSGTGDNEQFF. The DNA of the CDR3 is TGTGCCACCAGCAGAGATTCCGGGACAGGAGACAATGAGCAGTTCTTC.